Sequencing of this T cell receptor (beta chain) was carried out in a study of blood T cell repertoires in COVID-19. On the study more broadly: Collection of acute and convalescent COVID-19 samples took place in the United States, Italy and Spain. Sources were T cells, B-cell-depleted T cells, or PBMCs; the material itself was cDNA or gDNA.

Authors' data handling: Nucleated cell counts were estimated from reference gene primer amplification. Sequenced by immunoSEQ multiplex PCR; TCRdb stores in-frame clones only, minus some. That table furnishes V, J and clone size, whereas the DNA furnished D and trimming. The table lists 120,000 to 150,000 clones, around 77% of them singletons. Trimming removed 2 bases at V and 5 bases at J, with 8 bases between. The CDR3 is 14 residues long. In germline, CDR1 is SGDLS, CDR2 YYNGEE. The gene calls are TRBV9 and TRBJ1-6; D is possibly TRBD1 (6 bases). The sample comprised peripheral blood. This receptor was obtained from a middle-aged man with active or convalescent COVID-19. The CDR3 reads CASSVRDNNSPLHF. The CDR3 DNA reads TGTGCCAGCAGCGTCCGGGACAATAATTCACCCCTCCACTTT.